This is a list of T cell receptor beta chains from one sample in a study of T-cell reconstitution after alpha-beta-depleted transplantation in children. Each CDR3 protein is one row after TCRdb ran MiXCR on the PCR reads. The table lists approximately 510,000 distinct CDR3 sequences, around 16% of them singletons, with approximately 3% in the top ten. The sample in question was PBMCs from the stem cell graft donor, obtained from the stem cell graft. The receptors here all came from a human donor who donated a stem cell graft to a child with acute lymphoblastic leukemia. Each CDR3 is given with its conserved first and last residue. A D gene is named only where the DNA matches it firmly. Not every row has a clone size; where given, it reads once, few, many or a size class.

V gene	clone size	D gene	J gene	CDR3 protein	CDR3 DNA
TRBV6-1	-	TRBD1	TRBJ2-6	CASSSPGQTPSGANVLTF	TGTGCCAGCAGCTCCCCGGGACAGACCCCCTCTGGGGCCAACGTCCTGACTTTC
TRBV19	-	-	TRBJ1-2	CASSTAESANYGYTF	TGTGCCAGCAGCACGGCGGAGAGCGCTAACTATGGCTACACCTTC
TRBV9	-	-	TRBJ2-3	CASNREYSTDTQYF	TGTGCCAGCAATCGGGAGTATAGCACAGATACGCAGTATTTT
TRBV15	few	TRBD1	TRBJ2-4	CATSLVRTGITTAKNIQYF	TGTGCCACCAGCCTGGTCCGGACAGGGATCACTACGGCCAAAAACATTCAGTACTTC
TRBV5-1	-	-	TRBJ2-1	CASSRPGAAYNEQFF	TGCGCCAGCAGCCGTCCGGGAGCGGCCTACAATGAGCAGTTCTTC
TRBV7-8	-	-	TRBJ2-4	CASSLGWGAGSVDIQYF	TGTGCCAGCAGCTTAGGCTGGGGGGCGGGTAGTGTAGACATTCAGTACTTC
TRBV5-4	-	-	TRBJ2-7	CASSPTTVGDVNYEQYF	TGTGCCAGCAGCCCGACCACCGTGGGCGACGTTAACTACGAGCAGTACTTC
TRBV27	-	TRBD2	TRBJ2-3	CASRSPMKLAGGTDTQYF	TGTGCCAGCAGATCTCCTATGAAACTAGCGGGAGGTACAGATACGCAGTATTTT
TRBV7-3	few	-	TRBJ2-6	CASSFSGPQFSGANVLTF	TGTGCCAGCAGCTTTTCAGGGCCCCAGTTCTCTGGGGCCAACGTCCTGACTTTC
TRBV20-1	few	-	TRBJ2-3	CSASKTGSTDTQYF	TGCAGTGCTAGCAAAACAGGGAGCACAGATACGCAGTATTTT